This section outlines one T cell receptor (beta chain) sequence together with its context. The entry originates in a study of control samples from healthy donors and cancer patients. The V gene's germline CDR1 is SGHRS and CDR2 YFSETQ. The V gene end was trimmed by 0 bases and the J gene end by 11 bases; junction bases not matched to a gene: 9. The CDR3 is 14 residues long. The protocol was immunoSEQ multiplex PCR, while the TCRdb copy is restricted to in-frame clones and leaves out a portion. Among 150,000 or so clones listed, 94% were seen once. What was sequenced was blood. This sequence was found in a man in his forties in good health. The genes are TRBV5-1 and TRBJ1-1; 8 nucleotides match TRBD1. CDR3 nucleotide sequence: TGCGCCAGCAGCTTGGATGGGTTGGACAGGGACGCTTTCTTT. Residues: CASSLDGLDRDAFF.